This passage covers 27 T cell receptor beta chains from one sample sequenced in a study of cytomegalovirus exposure and HLA in healthy donors (dated by TCRdb to 2016 to 2017). Library generation was performed with the immunoSEQ multiplex PCR assay. For the multiplex PCR, a mixture combining 60 forward primers for TCR Vbeta segments and 13 reverse primers for TCR Jbeta segments was used. The source is immuneACCESS, and TCRdb retained only in-frame sequences with V and J called. Part of the clones is not carried over; for the studies checked, unresolved V genes explain less than half of this, and the remainder is unexplained. This sample gives fewer than 200,000 clones in total; over 75% of them show up just once. The top ten clones comprise more than 0.75% of the sample. Input material: PBMCs. Receptors were obtained from a woman in her forties or fifties in good health and CMV-seropositive.

V gene TRBV2 combines with J gene TRBJ1-1; maybe TRBD1 (6 bases). This CDR3 region has 15 residues. The V gene lost 8 bases and the J gene lost 4 bases, with 20 bases spanning the gap. Looked up from germline, CDR1 is SNHLY and CDR2 is FYNNEI. The CDR3 DNA is TGTGCCAGCGATGAACTAGGGGGGGGGCGCACTGAAGCTTTCTTT. Its translation is CASDELGGGRTEAFF.

The chain links TRBV9 to TRBJ1-1; tentative D call: TRBD1 (5 bases). Looked up from germline, CDR1 is SGDLS and CDR2 is YYNGEE. This CDR3 region has 16 residues. The V gene lost 3 bases and the J gene lost 3 bases, with 18 bases spanning the gap. For the CDR3, the DNA is TGTGCCAGCAGCGGGGGGGTGGCGGGACTTCACACTGAAGCTTTCTTT. This sequence encodes CASSGGVAGLHTEAFF.

The rearrangement joins TRBV6-6 to TRBJ2-7; 9 nucleotides line up with TRBD2. The CDR3 loop spans 16 amino acids. The V and J ends lost 2 bases and 1 base, in that order; junction bases with no gene match: 6. Per germline, CDR1 MNHNY and CDR2 SVGAGI (reference sequence). The CDR3 is CASSYAGREGSYEQYF. CDR3 nucleotides: TGTGCCAGCAGTTACGCTGGGCGGGAGGGTTCCTACGAGCAGTACTTC.

The genes are TRBV7-2 and TRBJ2-1, with D maybe TRBD1 (5 bases). CDR3 length equals 13 residues. Deletions cut 3 bases from V and 10 bases from J, with 13 bases between. CDR1 SGHTA and CDR2 FQGNSA come from the germline V gene. CDR3 residues: CASSFAGIGEQFF. CDR3 DNA sequence: TGTGCCAGCAGCTTTGCAGGGATAGGGGAGCAGTTCTTC.

The rearrangement uses TRBV7-2 and TRBJ1-1, with 7 bases matching TRBD1. J lost 4 bases, V lost 1 base, and 3 bases had no gene match. The CDR3 runs to 14 residues. CDR1 is SGHTA, CDR2 FQGNSA, per germline. The CDR3 loop is CASSLGQGFTEAFF. The CDR3 nucleotides read TGTGCCAGCAGCTTAGGACAGGGTTTCACTGAAGCTTTCTTT.

The chain uses TRBV6-5 and TRBJ2-7; 7 bases are shared with TRBD1. Germline assignment: CDR1 MNHEY and CDR2 SVGAGI. The CDR3 is 15 amino acids. J was trimmed by 6 bases and V by 6 bases; bases with no gene match: 14. In nucleotides, the CDR3 is TGTGCCAGCAGCCGTCCGACGACAGGGACGGGCGAGCAGTACTTC. Its protein is CASSRPTTGTGEQYF.

This clone has only a few counts. The chain is built from TRBV6-6 and TRBJ1-6; 8 bases are shared with TRBD1. Trimming cost V 5 bases and J 10 bases; bases outside gene matches: 10. The CDR3 has 15 residues. Germline V CDR1 and CDR2: MNHNY, SVGAGI (reference sequence). For the CDR3, the DNA is TGTGCCAGCAGTCGAACAGGGGGAGTTCGCTCACCCCTCCACTTT. Its protein product is CASSRTGGVRSPLHF.

This chain connects TRBV5-4 to TRBJ2-7, with D perhaps matching TRBD1 (6 bases). The CDR3 covers 16 residues. Germline-derived CDR1 and CDR2 are SGHNT and YYREEE (reference sequence). V was pared by 4 bases and J by 1 base, with 18 bases between. CDR3 DNA: TGTGCCAGCAGCATCACCCACGGTACAGGGTCCTACGAGCAGTACTTC. Protein: CASSITHGTGSYEQYF.

V is TRBV19 and J is TRBJ1-1, with D uncertain. Germline CDR1 LNHDA, CDR2 SQIVND (reference sequence). CDR3 length: 14 amino acids. Trimming removed 5 bases from V and 1 base from J, with 11 bases in between. CDR3 sequence reads: CASSVGGWNTEAFF. CDR3 bases: TGTGCCAGTAGTGTTGGCGGATGGAACACTGAAGCTTTCTTT.

The rearrangement joins TRBV7-2 to TRBJ1-1; TRBD1 aligns across 9 bases. Germline-derived CDR1 and CDR2 are SGHTA and FQGNSA. The CDR3 loop spans 13 amino acids. V gave up 3 bases and J gave up 4 bases; unmatched junction bases: 0. The CDR3 bases are TGTGCCAGCAGCTTGGGACAGGGCACTGAAGCTTTCTTT. As protein: CASSLGQGTEAFF.

The rearrangement joins TRBV9 to TRBJ2-3, with TRBD2 as a possible D gene (6 bases). Germline assignment: CDR1 SGDLS and CDR2 YYNGEE. Trimming took 0 bases from V and 2 from J, leaving 25 bases between them. The CDR3 contains 20 residues. The CDR3 loop is CASSVAVGRGWEGYTDTQYF. CDR3 bases: TGTGCCAGCAGCGTAGCTGTGGGGCGGGGTTGGGAAGGGTACACAGATACGCAGTATTTT.

The V call is TRBV28, the J call TRBJ1-6, with a weak D call TRBD1 (5 bases). There are 15 residues in the CDR3. Germline CDR1 is MDHEN and CDR2 is SYDVKM. V dropped 6 bases and J dropped 9 bases, with 18 bases sitting between them. The CDR3 bases are TGTGCCAGCAGACGGCAGGGCCCAGTTAGTTCACCCCTCCACTTT. It codes for CASRRQGPVSSPLHF.

The rearrangement links TRBV28 to TRBJ2-1; 11 bases are a match to TRBD2. Germline V gene data show CDR1 as MDHEN and CDR2 as SYDVKM. J was trimmed by 0 bases and V by 8 bases; bases with no gene match: 9. The CDR3 spans 17 residues. The CDR3 protein is CASGSLAGGISYNEQFF. CDR3 DNA sequence: TGTGCCAGCGGCAGTCTAGCGGGGGGAATCTCCTACAATGAGCAGTTCTTC.

The chain carries TRBV15 and TRBJ1-1; 7 bases are a match to TRBD1. J lost 11 bases, V lost 0 bases, and 18 bases had no gene match. Germline CDR1 LNHNV, CDR2 YYDKDF (reference sequence). The CDR3 length is 17 residues. The CDR3 sequence is CATSRDRGRRGLEGAFF. CDR3 DNA sequence: TGTGCCACCAGCAGAGATAGGGGTCGGAGGGGGCTCGAGGGTGCTTTCTTT.

V usage is TRBV7-9 and J usage is TRBJ1-2; D remains unclear. The germline V gene has CDR1 SEHNR and CDR2 FQNEAQ (reference sequence). V was pared by 1 base and J by 4 bases, with 7 bases between. The CDR3 consists of 13 residues. The CDR3 sequence: CASSLGRGYGYTF. The CDR3 DNA follows: TGTGCCAGCAGCTTAGGTAGAGGCTATGGCTACACCTTC.

This clone was recorded a few times. CDR3 residues: CASSQDPPGTGTRETQYF. In nucleotides, the CDR3 is TGCGCCAGCAGCCAAGACCCGCCGGGGACAGGGACGAGGGAGACCCAGTACTTC. J is TRBJ2-5 and V is TRBV4-1, with 9 bases lining up with TRBD1. Per the germline V gene, CDR1 is MGHRA and CDR2 is YSYEKL. The trim removed 0 bases at V and 5 bases at J, leaving 13 bases unmatched. The CDR3 length is 18 residues.

The chain is built from TRBV18 and TRBJ1-5; a weak D match, TRBD1 (5 bases). This CDR3 spans 16 amino acids. Germline V CDR1 and CDR2: KGHSH, LQKENI. V lost 3 bases, J lost 3 bases, and 15 bases lay in between. In nucleotides, the CDR3 is TGTGCCAGCTCACCGACCTTAACGGACAACAATCAGCCCCAGCATTTT. It encodes CASSPTLTDNNQPQHF.

This chain links TRBV2 with TRBJ2-6; 7 positions match TRBD1. The J segment lost 0 bases and the V segment lost 7 bases, leaving 3 bases of the junction unmatched. The germline V gene encodes CDR1 SNHLY and CDR2 FYNNEI. There are 15 residues in the CDR3. CDR3 amino acids: CASKGAPSGANVLTF. The DNA for the CDR3 is TGTGCCAGCAAGGGGGCCCCCTCTGGGGCCAACGTCCTGACTTTC.

CDR3 residues: CASSQAPQSRRRVSYEQYF. The CDR3 bases are TGTGCCAGCAGCCAAGCTCCCCAATCTAGGCGGCGAGTCTCCTACGAGCAGTACTTC. The V call is TRBV4-2, the J call TRBJ2-7; D remains unclear. V shed 1 base and J shed 0 bases, with 22 bases lying between them. This CDR3 region has 19 residues. Germline CDR1 is LGHNA and CDR2 is YNFKEQ.

The genes are TRBV25-1 and TRBJ1-3; TRBD1 aligns across 8 bases. Trimming cost V 7 bases and J 4 bases; bases outside gene matches: 6. The CDR3 contains 14 residues. CDR1 is MGHDK, CDR2 SYGVNS, per germline. The CDR3 DNA sequence: TGTGCCAGCAACGGACAGGGACGGGGAAACACCATATATTTT. It translates to CASNGQGRGNTIYF.

In this sample, this clone turned up a few times. This rearrangement joins TRBV4-1 to TRBJ1-3; no definite D call. The V end was cut by 0 bases, the J end by 0 bases, with 9 bases between. Germline loops: CDR1 MGHRA, CDR2 YSYEKL. The CDR3 has 16 residues. The CDR3 protein is CASSQDRTISGNTIYF. The CDR3 coding sequence is TGCGCCAGCAGCCAAGACAGAACGATCTCTGGAAACACCATATATTTT.

The rearrangement uses TRBV6-6 and TRBJ2-2; TRBD1 aligns across 8 bases. The V segment lost 8 bases and the J segment 0 bases; nucleotides outside the gene matches: 8. Germline lookup yields CDR1 MNHNY and CDR2 SVGAGI (reference sequence). This CDR3 has 16 amino acids. The CDR3 region is CASVRPTGANTGELFF. The CDR3 DNA sequence: TGTGCCAGCGTTAGGCCGACAGGGGCGAACACCGGGGAGCTGTTTTTT.

The table lists this clone with a count of one. The J gene is TRBJ1-2, the V gene TRBV6-1, with D maybe TRBD1 (6 bases). CDR3 length equals 14 residues. Germline V gene data show CDR1 as MNHNS and CDR2 as SASEGT. The ends were cut back, 2 bases at V and 5 bases at J, with 12 bases in the middle. CDR3 amino acids: CASSERGGGYGYTF. The CDR3 DNA is TGTGCCAGCAGTGAACGGGGAGGGGGATATGGCTACACCTTC.

This clone was detected only once. The junction differs from germline at one of its ends, possibly a read error. The J gene is TRBJ2-1, the V gene TRBV18, with TRBD1 matching 8 bases. Germline CDR1 KGHSH, CDR2 LQKENI. This CDR3 comprises 12 residues. The CDR3 coding sequence is TGTGCCAGCCACATAAAGGACAGGGAGCGGTTCTTC. This gives the protein CASHIKDRERFF.

This clone has only a few counts. The CDR3 DNA reads as TGTGCCAGCAGCTTGTACCTGACAAGTAACACCGGGGAGCTGTTTTTT. Amino acid sequence: CASSLYLTSNTGELFF. The V gene is TRBV5-6, the J gene TRBJ2-2; D is unclear. The CDR3 is 16 amino acids. Germline CDR1 reads SGHDT; CDR2 reads YYEEEE. V lost 1 base and J 2 bases, leaving 12 bases between the germline ends.

V gene TRBV5-4 combines with J gene TRBJ2-5; TRBD2 matches 7 bases. V lost 0 bases, J lost 5 bases, and 4 bases stayed unmatched. Per the germline V gene, CDR1 is SGHNT and CDR2 is YYREEE (reference sequence). The CDR3 loop spans 14 amino acids. The CDR3 loop is CASSLAGLEETQYF. CDR3 in DNA: TGTGCCAGCAGCTTGGCAGGACTAGAGGAGACCCAGTACTTC.

This clone has only one observation. The J gene is TRBJ2-3, the V gene TRBV9, with D possibly TRBD2 on 5 matching bases. The ends were cut back, 4 bases at V and 2 bases at J, with 11 bases in the middle. Germline V gene lookup returns CDR1 SGDLS and CDR2 YYNGEE. This CDR3 is built from 14 residues. The CDR3 DNA reads as TGTGCCAGCAGCTGGGAGAGATACACAGATACGCAGTATTTT. Translation: CASSWERYTDTQYF.